This section outlines one T cell receptor (beta chain) sequence together with its context. Its antigen is unidentified. From RNA transcripts, TCR beta CDR3 regions were amplified. First-round RT-PCR targeting the TCR CDR3 was performed with the HTBI primer set. TCRdb itself ran the multiplex PCR reads through MiXCR, one entry per CDR3 protein. The data hold under 450,000 distinct CDR3 sequences, with more than 15% observed a single time. Germline V gives CDR1 MNHEY, CDR2 SVGAGI. CDR3 length equals 16 residues. V was clipped by 0 bases and J by 4 bases; unmatched bases: 3. This specimen belongs to a study of T cells in Graves' hyperthyroidism and ophthalmopathy. Study-wide points: Most thyroid clonotypes with frequency above 0.001 were detected in blood.

Stable Graves' hyperthyroidism meant no ophthalmopathy progression within 18 months. In making diagnoses, clinical symptoms, serum thyroxine and TRAb, thyroid ultrasound and orbital computed tomography were all used. The clonotype comes from a woman aged 18-35 years with Graves' hyperthyroidism. V gene TRBV6-5 combines with J gene TRBJ2-2, with TRBD1 identical over 9 bases. Input material: blood. CDR3 DNA sequence: TGTGCCAGCAGTTACTCGGGACAGGGAACCACCGGGGAGCTGTTTTTT. Translating gives CASSYSGQGTTGELFF.